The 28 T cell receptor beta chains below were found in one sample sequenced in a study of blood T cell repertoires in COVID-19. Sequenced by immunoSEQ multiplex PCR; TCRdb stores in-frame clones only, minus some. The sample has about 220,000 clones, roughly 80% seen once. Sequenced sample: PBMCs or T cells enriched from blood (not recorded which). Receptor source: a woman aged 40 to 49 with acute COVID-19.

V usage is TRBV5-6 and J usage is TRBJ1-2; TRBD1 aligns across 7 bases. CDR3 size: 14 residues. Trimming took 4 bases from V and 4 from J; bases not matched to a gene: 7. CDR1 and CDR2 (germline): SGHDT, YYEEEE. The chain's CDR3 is CASSPGTELYGYTF. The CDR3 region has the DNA TGTGCCAGCAGCCCCGGGACAGAACTCTATGGCTACACCTTC. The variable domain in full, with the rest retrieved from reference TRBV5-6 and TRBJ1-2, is DAGVTQSPTHLIKTRGQQVTLRCSPKSGHDTVSWYQQALGQGPQFIFQYYEEEERQRGNFPDRFSGHQFPNYSSELNVNALLLGDSALYLCASSPGTELYGYTFGSGTRLTVV.

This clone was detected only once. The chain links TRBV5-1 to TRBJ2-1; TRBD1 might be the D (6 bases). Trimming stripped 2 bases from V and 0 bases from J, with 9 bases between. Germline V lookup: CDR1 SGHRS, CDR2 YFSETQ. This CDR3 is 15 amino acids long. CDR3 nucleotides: TGCGCCAGCAGCTTTAGGGGGAGCTCCTACAATGAGCAGTTCTTC. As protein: CASSFRGSSYNEQFF.

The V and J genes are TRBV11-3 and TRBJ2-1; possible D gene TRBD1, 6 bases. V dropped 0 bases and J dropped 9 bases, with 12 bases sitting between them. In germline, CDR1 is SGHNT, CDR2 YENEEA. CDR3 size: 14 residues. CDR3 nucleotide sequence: TGTGCCAGCAGCTTAGATAAGGGGGTTACTGAGCAGTTCTTC. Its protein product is CASSLDKGVTEQFF.

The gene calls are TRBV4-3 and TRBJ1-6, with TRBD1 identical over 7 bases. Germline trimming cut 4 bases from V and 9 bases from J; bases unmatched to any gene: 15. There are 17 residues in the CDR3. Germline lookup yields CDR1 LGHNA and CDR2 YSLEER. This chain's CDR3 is CASSRTQTGATGSPLHF. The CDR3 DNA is TGCGCCAGCAGCCGAACCCAAACAGGGGCCACGGGTTCACCCCTCCACTTT.

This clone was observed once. The DNA of the CDR3 is TGTGCCAGCAGTTCCGGGGAGGCGGACATTCAGTACTTC. Protein: CASSSGEADIQYF. This chain links TRBV12-3 or TRBV12-4 with TRBJ2-4; a possible D gene is TRBD2 (6 bases). The V gene lost 4 bases and the J gene lost 8 bases, with 12 bases spanning the gap. This CDR3 contains 13 residues.

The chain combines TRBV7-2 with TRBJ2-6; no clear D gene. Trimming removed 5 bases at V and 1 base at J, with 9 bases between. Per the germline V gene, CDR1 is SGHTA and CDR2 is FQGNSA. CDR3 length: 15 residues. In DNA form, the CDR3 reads TGTGCCAGCAGCCCCCAGGCTTCTGGGGCCAACGTCCTGACTTTC. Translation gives CASSPQASGANVLTF. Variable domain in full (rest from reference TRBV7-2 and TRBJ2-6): GAGVSQSPSNKVTEKGKDVELRCDPISGHTALYWYRQSLGQGLEFLIYFQGNSAPDKSGLPSDRFSAERTGGSVSTLTIQRTQQEDSAVYLCASSPQASGANVLTFGAGSRLTVL.

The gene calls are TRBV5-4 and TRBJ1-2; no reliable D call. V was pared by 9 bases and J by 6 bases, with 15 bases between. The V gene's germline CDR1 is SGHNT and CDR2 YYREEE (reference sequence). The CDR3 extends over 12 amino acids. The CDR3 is CATQVGVDGYTF. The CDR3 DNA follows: TGTGCCACCCAGGTGGGTGTCGATGGCTACACCTTC.

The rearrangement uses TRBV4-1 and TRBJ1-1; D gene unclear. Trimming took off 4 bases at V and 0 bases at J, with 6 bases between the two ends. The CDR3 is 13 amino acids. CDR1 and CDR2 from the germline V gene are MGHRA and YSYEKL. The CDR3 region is CASSPRVNTEAFF. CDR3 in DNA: TGCGCCAGCAGCCCGCGGGTGAACACTGAAGCTTTCTTT.

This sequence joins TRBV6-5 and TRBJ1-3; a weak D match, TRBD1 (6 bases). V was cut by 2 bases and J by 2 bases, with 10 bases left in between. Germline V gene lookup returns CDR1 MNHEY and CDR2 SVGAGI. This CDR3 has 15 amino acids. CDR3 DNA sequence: TGTGCCAGCAGTTACACATCAGGGGCTGGAAACACCATATATTTT. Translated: CASSYTSGAGNTIYF.

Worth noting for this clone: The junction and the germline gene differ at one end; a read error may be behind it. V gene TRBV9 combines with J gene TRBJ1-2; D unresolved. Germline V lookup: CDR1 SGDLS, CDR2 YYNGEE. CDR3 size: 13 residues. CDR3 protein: CASNVVGRGGYTF. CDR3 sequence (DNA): TGTGCCAGCAACGTAGTGGGGAGAGGTGGCTACACCTTC. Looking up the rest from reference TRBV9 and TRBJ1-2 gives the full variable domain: DSGVTQTPKHLITATGQRVTLRCSPRSGDLSVYWYQQSLDQGLQFLIQYYNGEERAKGNILERFSAQQFPDLHSELNLSSLELGDSALYFCASNVVGRGGYTFGSGTRLTVV.

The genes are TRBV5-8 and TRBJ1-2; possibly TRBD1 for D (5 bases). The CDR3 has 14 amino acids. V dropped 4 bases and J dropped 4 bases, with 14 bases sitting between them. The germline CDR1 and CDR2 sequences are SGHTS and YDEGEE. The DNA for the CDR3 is TGTGCCAGCAGCCTGGTGGGGACTTTCTATGGCTACACCTTC. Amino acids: CASSLVGTFYGYTF. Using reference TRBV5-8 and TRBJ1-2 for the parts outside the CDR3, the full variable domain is EAGVTQSPTHLIKTRGQQATLRCSPISGHTSVYWYQQALGLGLQFLLWYDEGEERNRGNFPPRFSGRQFPNYSSELNVNALELEDSALYLCASSLVGTFYGYTFGSGTRLTVV.

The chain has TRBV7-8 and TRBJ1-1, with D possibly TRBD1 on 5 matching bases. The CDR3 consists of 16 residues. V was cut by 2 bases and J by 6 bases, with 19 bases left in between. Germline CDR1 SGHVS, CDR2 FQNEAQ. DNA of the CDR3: TGTGCCAGCAGCTTATCGCGGGGACGGGGTATCCCTGAAGCTTTCTTT. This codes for CASSLSRGRGIPEAFF.

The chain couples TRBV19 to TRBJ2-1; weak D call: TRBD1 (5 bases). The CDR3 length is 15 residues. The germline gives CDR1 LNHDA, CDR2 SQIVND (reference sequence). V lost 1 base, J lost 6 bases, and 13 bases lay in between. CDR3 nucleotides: TGTGCCAGTAGTATAGGGCAGGGCTTCCCCAATGAGCAGTTCTTC. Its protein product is CASSIGQGFPNEQFF. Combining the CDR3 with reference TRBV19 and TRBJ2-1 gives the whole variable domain DGGITQSPKYLFRKEGQNVTLSCEQNLNHDAMYWYRQDPGQGLRLIYYSQIVNDFQKGDIAEGYSVSREKKESFPLTVTSAQKNPTAFYLCASSIGQGFPNEQFFGPGTRLTVL.

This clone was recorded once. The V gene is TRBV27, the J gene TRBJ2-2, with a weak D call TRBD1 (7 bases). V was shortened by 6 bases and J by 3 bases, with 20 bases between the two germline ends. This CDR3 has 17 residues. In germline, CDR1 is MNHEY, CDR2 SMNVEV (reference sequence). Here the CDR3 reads CASSLLGGQIDTGELFF. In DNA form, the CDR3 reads TGTGCCAGCAGCCTTTTGGGGGGACAGATAGACACCGGGGAGCTGTTTTTT.

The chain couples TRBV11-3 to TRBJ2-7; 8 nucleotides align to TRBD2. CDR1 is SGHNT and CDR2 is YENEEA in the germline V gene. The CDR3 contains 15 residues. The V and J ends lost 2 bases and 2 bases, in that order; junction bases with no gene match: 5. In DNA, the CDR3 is TGTGCCAGCAGCTTATCAGCGGGGGCCGCCTACGAGCAGTACTTC. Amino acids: CASSLSAGAAYEQYF.

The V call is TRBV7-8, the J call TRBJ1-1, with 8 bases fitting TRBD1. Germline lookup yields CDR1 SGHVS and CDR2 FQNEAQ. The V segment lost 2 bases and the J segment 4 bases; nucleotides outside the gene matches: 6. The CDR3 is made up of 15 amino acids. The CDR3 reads CASSLQGTGVTEAFF. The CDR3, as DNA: TGTGCCAGCAGCTTACAGGGGACAGGAGTCACTGAAGCTTTCTTT.

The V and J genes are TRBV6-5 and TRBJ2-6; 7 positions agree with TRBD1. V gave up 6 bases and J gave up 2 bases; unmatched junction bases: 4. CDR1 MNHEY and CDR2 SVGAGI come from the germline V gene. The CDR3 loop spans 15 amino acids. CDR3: CASSVQGTGANVLTF. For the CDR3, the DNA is TGTGCCAGCAGCGTACAGGGGACTGGGGCCAACGTCCTGACTTTC.

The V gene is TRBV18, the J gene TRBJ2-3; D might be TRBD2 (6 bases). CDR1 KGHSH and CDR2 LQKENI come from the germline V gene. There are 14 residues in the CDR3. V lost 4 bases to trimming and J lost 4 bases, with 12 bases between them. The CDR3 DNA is TGTGCCAGCTCACTGGGGCTAGCGTCAGATACGCAGTATTTT. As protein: CASSLGLASDTQYF.

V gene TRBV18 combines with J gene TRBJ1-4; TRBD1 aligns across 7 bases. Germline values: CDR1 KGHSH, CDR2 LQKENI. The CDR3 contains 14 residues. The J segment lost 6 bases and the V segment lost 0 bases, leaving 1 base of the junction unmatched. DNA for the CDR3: TGTGCCAGCTCACCACCGGGACAGTATGAAAAACTGTTTTTT. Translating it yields CASSPPGQYEKLFF. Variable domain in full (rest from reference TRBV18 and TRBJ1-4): NAGVMQNPRHLVRRRGQEARLRCSPMKGHSHVYWYRQLPEEGLKFMVYLQKENIIDESGMPKERFSAEFPKEGPSILRIQQVVRGDSAAYFCASSPPGQYEKLFFGSGTQLSVL.

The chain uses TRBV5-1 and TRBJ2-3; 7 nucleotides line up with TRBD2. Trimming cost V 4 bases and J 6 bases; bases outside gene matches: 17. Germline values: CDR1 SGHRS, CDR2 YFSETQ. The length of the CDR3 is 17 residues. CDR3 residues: CASSASGGGWRLDTQYF. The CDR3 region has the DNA TGCGCCAGCAGCGCCTCGGGAGGTGGGTGGCGTCTTGATACGCAGTATTTT.

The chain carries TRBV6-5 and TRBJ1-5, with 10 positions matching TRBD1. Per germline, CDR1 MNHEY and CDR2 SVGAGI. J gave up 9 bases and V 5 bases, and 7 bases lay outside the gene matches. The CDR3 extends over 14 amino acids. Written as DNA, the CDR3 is TGTGCCAGCAGTCGACAGGGGGCCGCGGTGCCCCAGCATTTT. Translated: CASSRQGAAVPQHF.

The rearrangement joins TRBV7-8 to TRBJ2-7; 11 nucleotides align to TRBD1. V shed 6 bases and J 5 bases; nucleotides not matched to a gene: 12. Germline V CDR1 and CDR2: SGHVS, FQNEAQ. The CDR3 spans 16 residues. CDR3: CASRAGQGALVHEQYF. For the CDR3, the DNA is TGTGCCAGCAGAGCAGGACAGGGGGCGTTAGTTCACGAGCAGTACTTC.

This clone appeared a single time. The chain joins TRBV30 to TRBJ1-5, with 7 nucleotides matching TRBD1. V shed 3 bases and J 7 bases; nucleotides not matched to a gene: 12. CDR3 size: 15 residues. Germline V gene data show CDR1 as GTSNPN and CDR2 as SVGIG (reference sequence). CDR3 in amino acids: CAWSRSQGQGQPQHF. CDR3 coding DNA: TGTGCCTGGAGCAGATCACAGGGGCAAGGGCAGCCCCAGCATTTT.

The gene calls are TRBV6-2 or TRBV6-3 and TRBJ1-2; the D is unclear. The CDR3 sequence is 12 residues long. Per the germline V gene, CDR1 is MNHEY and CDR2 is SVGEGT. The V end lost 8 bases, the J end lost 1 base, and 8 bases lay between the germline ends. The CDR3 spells CASGRLNYGYTF. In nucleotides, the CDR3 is TGTGCCAGCGGCCGACTTAACTATGGCTACACCTTC.

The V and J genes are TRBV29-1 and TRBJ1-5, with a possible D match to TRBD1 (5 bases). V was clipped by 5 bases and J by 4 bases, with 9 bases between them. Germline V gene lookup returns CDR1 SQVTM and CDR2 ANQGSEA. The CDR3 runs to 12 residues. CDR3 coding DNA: TGCAGCGTTCGCGGGGGAAATCAGCCCCAGCATTTT. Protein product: CSVRGGNQPQHF.

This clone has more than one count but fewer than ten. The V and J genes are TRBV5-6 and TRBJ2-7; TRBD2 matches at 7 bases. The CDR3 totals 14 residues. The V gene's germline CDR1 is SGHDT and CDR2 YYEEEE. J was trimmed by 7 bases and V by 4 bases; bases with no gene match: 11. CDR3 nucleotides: TGTGCCAGCAGCCCTGTGGGGGGGTTAGATGAGCAGTACTTC. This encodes CASSPVGGLDEQYF. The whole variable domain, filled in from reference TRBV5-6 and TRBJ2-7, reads DAGVTQSPTHLIKTRGQQVTLRCSPKSGHDTVSWYQQALGQGPQFIFQYYEEEERQRGNFPDRFSGHQFPNYSSELNVNALLLGDSALYLCASSPVGGLDEQYFGPGTRLTVT.

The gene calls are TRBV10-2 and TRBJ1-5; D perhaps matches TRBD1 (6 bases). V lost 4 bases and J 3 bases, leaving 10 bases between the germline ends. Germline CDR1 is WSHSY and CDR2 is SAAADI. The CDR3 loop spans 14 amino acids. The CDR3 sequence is CASSGTDFNQPQHF. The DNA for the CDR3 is TGCGCCAGCAGTGGGACAGACTTCAATCAGCCCCAGCATTTT.

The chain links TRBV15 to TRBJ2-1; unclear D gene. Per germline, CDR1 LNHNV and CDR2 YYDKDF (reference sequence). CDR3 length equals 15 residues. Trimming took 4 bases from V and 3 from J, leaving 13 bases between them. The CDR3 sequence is CATSTQSRSYNEQFF. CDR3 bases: TGTGCCACCAGCACCCAATCTCGGAGCTACAATGAGCAGTTCTTC.